Below are 10 T cell receptor beta chains sequenced from a single sample in a study of shared clonotypes between healthy human individuals. The assay was immunoSEQ multiplex PCR, and TCRdb's table has in-frame clones only and misses some. The repertoire holds 600,000 or so clones, with roughly 98% as singletons. CD45RO-negative, CCR7-selected cells formed the naive CD8 fraction, which excluded terminally differentiated effector memory CD45RA+ cells. The sample consisted of naive CD8+ T cells sorted from blood. The receptors were sampled from a man aged 25 to 40 in good health.

A few counts support this clone. This chain connects TRBV5-1 to TRBJ2-1, with TRBD2 matching 9 bases. The V gene end was trimmed by 0 bases and the J gene end by 2 bases; junction bases not matched to a gene: 0. The CDR3 has 15 amino acids. In germline, CDR1 is SGHRS, CDR2 YFSETQ. The DNA of the CDR3 is TGCGCCAGCAGCTTGGGACTAGCGGCCTACAATGAGCAGTTCTTC. This translates into CASSLGLAAYNEQFF.

This chain joins TRBV7-9 and TRBJ2-5; 7 nucleotides line up with TRBD1. CDR1 is SEHNR and CDR2 is FQNEAQ in the germline V gene (reference sequence). The V segment lost 5 bases and the J segment 4 bases; nucleotides outside the gene matches: 7. There are 14 residues in the CDR3. The CDR3 here is CASSPDRAPETQYF. In DNA form, the CDR3 reads TGTGCCAGCAGCCCAGACAGGGCTCCAGAGACCCAGTACTTC.

The chain has TRBV7-9 and TRBJ1-4; TRBD1 might be the D (5 bases). This CDR3 region has 16 residues. Looked up from germline, CDR1 is SEHNR and CDR2 is FQNEAQ (reference sequence). Deletions cut 1 base from V and 7 bases from J, with 16 bases between. This CDR3 is CASSLVHGGQGEKLFF. As DNA, the CDR3 is TGTGCCAGCAGCTTAGTTCACGGTGGGCAGGGTGAAAAACTGTTTTTT.

The gene calls are TRBV27 and TRBJ2-1, with D possibly TRBD2 on 5 matching bases. V gave up 6 bases and J gave up 8 bases, with 23 bases separating them. The CDR3 spans 16 residues. Germline-derived CDR1 and CDR2 are MNHEY and SMNVEV (reference sequence). The CDR3 nucleotides are TGTGCCAGCAGCCCCTGGGGAGCCCGGGCAGGCGATGAGCAGTTCTTC. Residues: CASSPWGARAGDEQFF.

The rearrangement joins TRBV19 to TRBJ1-2; no definite D call. The ends were cut back, 4 bases at V and 8 bases at J, with 11 bases in the middle. Germline CDR1 reads LNHDA; CDR2 reads SQIVND (reference sequence). CDR3 length: 12 residues. The CDR3 here is CASSSFSPGYTF. The CDR3 DNA reads TGTGCCAGTAGTAGTTTCAGCCCCGGCTACACCTTC.

The CDR3: CASSSGTSIYNEQFF. In DNA form, the CDR3 reads TGTGCCAGCAGTTCCGGGACTAGCATCTACAATGAGCAGTTCTTC. The rearrangement uses TRBV27 and TRBJ2-1; 9 positions agree with TRBD2. The CDR3 consists of 15 residues. The V and J ends lost 4 bases and 3 bases, in that order; junction bases with no gene match: 4. Germline assignment: CDR1 MNHEY and CDR2 SMNVEV (reference sequence).

The rearrangement uses TRBV5-4 and TRBJ2-3; 10 bases align to TRBD2. The germline gives CDR1 SGHNT, CDR2 YYREEE (reference sequence). Trimming removed 4 bases from V and 1 base from J; junction bases left unmatched: 3. The CDR3 is 15 amino acids. The CDR3 DNA follows: TGTGCCAGCAGCACAGGACTAGCGGGCACAGATACGCAGTATTTT. It yields the protein CASSTGLAGTDTQYF.

The chain is built from TRBV11-2 and TRBJ1-1; D is unclear. V dropped 0 bases and J dropped 3 bases, with 17 bases sitting between them. The CDR3 is 17 amino acids. Germline lookup yields CDR1 SGHAT and CDR2 FQNNGV. The CDR3 sequence is CASSLDFWALRDTEAFF. CDR3 nucleotides: TGTGCCAGCAGCTTAGATTTCTGGGCTTTGCGGGACACTGAAGCTTTCTTT. Full variable domain (missing parts from reference TRBV11-2 and TRBJ1-1): EAGVAQSPRYKIIEKRQSVAFWCNPISGHATLYWYQQILGQGPKLLIQFQNNGVVDDSQLPKDRFSAERLKGVDSTLKIQPAKLEDSAVYLCASSLDFWALRDTEAFFGQGTRLTVV.

V usage is TRBV13 and J usage is TRBJ2-1, with TRBD1 matching 8 bases. Germline V lookup: CDR1 PRHDT, CDR2 FYEKMQ (reference sequence). This CDR3 is built from 17 residues. Trimming took 0 bases from V and 2 from J; bases not matched to a gene: 6. The CDR3 region has the DNA TGTGCCAGCAGCTTAGGGCAGGGGGCTGCCCCCTACAATGAGCAGTTCTTC. Protein: CASSLGQGAAPYNEQFF. The whole variable domain, filled in from reference TRBV13 and TRBJ2-1, reads AAGVIQSPRHLIKEKRETATLKCYPIPRHDTVYWYQQGPGQDPQFLISFYEKMQSDKGSIPDRFSAQQFSDYHSELNMSSLELGDSALYFCASSLGQGAAPYNEQFFGPGTRLTVL.

V usage is TRBV5-4 and J usage is TRBJ2-5; 10 bases are shared with TRBD2. CDR1 and CDR2 (germline): SGHNT, YYREEE (reference sequence). V dropped 0 bases and J dropped 5; count of bases not matched to a gene: 13. The CDR3 is made up of 18 amino acids. The CDR3 is CASSLGKGTSGTWETQYF. For the CDR3, the DNA is TGTGCCAGCAGCTTGGGGAAGGGTACTAGCGGGACGTGGGAGACCCAGTACTTC.